These T cell receptor beta chains were read from a single sample in a study of preoperative IRX-2 immunotherapy in early breast cancer. TCRdb's table, derived via immunoSEQ multiplex PCR, lists solely in-frame clones and lacks some. The table has about 98,000 clones, around 86% seen once. Sequencing was performed on tumor tissue, taken after IRX-2 immunotherapy. The receptors stem from a human donor with breast cancer. Each CDR3 is given with its conserved first and last residue. The D gene is left open where the match is weak. Rows may omit the clone size; those that give it use once, few, many or a size class.

d_call	j_call	v_call	clone_size	cdr3_aa	cdr3_nt
TRBD2	TRBJ2-5	TRBV5-1	NA	CASSSWTSGLMEETQYF	TGCGCCAGCAGCTCCTGGACTAGCGGTTTAATGGAAGAGACCCAGTACTTC
NA	TRBJ2-7	TRBV10-3	NA	CAISEKSWEQYF	TGTGCCATCAGTGAGAAATCCTGGGAGCAGTACTTC
TRBD1	TRBJ1-2	TRBV18	NA	CASSPPTGGYGYTF	TGTGCCAGCTCACCACCGACAGGGGGCTATGGCTACACCTTC
TRBD1	TRBJ1-6	TRBV5-1	NA	CASSPTPRDRVNSPLHF	TGCGCCAGCAGCCCAACACCCCGGGACAGGGTTAATTCACCCCTCCACTTT
NA	TRBJ1-2	TRBV6-4	NA	CASSERRGDGYTF	TGTGCCAGCAGTGAACGCAGGGGAGATGGCTACACCTTC
TRBD1	TRBJ1-5	TRBV19	NA	CASRSRDRVNGQPQHF	TGTGCCAGTAGATCAAGGGACAGGGTGAACGGTCAGCCCCAGCATTTT
TRBD1	TRBJ2-2	TRBV5-1	NA	CASSLLPQGVNTGELFF	TGCGCCAGCAGCTTGCTTCCACAGGGGGTGAACACCGGGGAGCTGTTTTTT
TRBD1	TRBJ1-5	TRBV19	NA	CASSDAGTAYNQPQHF	TGTGCCAGTAGTGATGCCGGGACAGCCTACAATCAGCCCCAGCATTTT
NA	TRBJ1-1	TRBV5-1	NA	CASSLRGRNTEAFF	TGCGCCAGCAGCTTGAGGGGCAGGAACACTGAAGCTTTCTTT
TRBD1	TRBJ2-3	TRBV5-1	NA	CASSSDRGYRDTQYF	TGCGCCAGCAGCTCGGACAGGGGGTATAGAGATACGCAGTATTTT
NA	TRBJ1-5	TRBV10-2	once	CASSESRGLNQPQHF	TGCGCCAGCAGTGAGTCGAGAGGTCTCAATCAGCCCCAGCATTTT
NA	TRBJ1-4	TRBV30	NA	CAWSRRNEKLFF	TGTGCCTGGAGCCGGAGGAATGAAAAACTGTTTTTT
NA	TRBJ1-2	TRBV11-3	few	CASSSRTPPPGGYTF	TGTGCCAGCAGCTCACGGACGCCTCCTCCGGGGGGCTACACCTTC
NA	TRBJ2-2	TRBV5-1	NA	CASSVPNFSMPGELFF	TGCGCCAGCAGCGTCCCGAATTTTAGCATGCCCGGGGAGCTGTTTTTT
NA	TRBJ1-5	TRBV5-1	NA	CASSKDTGENQPQHF	TGCGCCAGCAGCAAGGACACGGGTGAGAATCAGCCCCAGCATTTT
TRBD2	TRBJ2-1	TRBV14	few	CASTPPGTSGNNEQFF	TGTGCCAGCACCCCGCCGGGGACTAGCGGGAACAATGAGCAGTTCTTC
NA	TRBJ1-3	TRBV7-1	NA	CASSQGILNSGNTIYF	TGTGCCAGCAGCCAAGGCATCCTAAACTCTGGAAACACCATATATTTT
TRBD1	TRBJ1-4	TRBV7-6	once	CASSWGDSRNEKLFF	TGTGCCAGCAGCTGGGGGGACAGCAGAAATGAAAAACTGTTTTTT
TRBD1	TRBJ2-1	TRBV28	NA	CASGSDRGSRNEQFF	TGTGCCAGCGGCTCGGACAGGGGATCAAGGAATGAGCAGTTCTTC
NA	TRBJ2-7	TRBV6-8	NA	CASMDTSYEQYF	TGTGCCAGCATGGACACCTCCTACGAGCAGTACTTC
NA	TRBJ1-1	TRBV6-8	few	CASRPGPANTEAFF	TGTGCCAGCAGGCCCGGACCGGCGAACACTGAAGCTTTCTTT
TRBD2	TRBJ2-7	TRBV28	NA	CASSATSGVIDEQYF	TGTGCCAGCAGTGCTACTAGCGGAGTGATCGACGAGCAGTACTTC